This note documents a single T cell receptor (beta chain) sequence. The data stem from a study of blood T cell repertoires in COVID-19. The method was immunoSEQ multiplex PCR; TCRdb's version includes in-frame clones alone and lacks a portion of them. The sample comprises more than 90,000 clones, around 85% of which are singletons, and roughly 18% rests with the top ten. This CDR3 contains 20 residues. Germline V lookup: CDR1 KGHSH, CDR2 LQKENI. J lost 3 bases, V lost 0 bases, and 15 bases had no gene match. Sequenced input: peripheral blood. This receptor was identified in a woman aged 60 to 75 with COVID-19, enrolled during active disease. The chain is built from TRBV18 and TRBJ2-1; the match to TRBD2 covers 9 bases. The CDR3 spells CASSPPRGPAGGRVYNEQFF. CDR3 coding DNA: TGTGCCAGCTCACCACCGCGGGGTCCAGCGGGGGGCCGAGTCTACAATGAGCAGTTCTTC.